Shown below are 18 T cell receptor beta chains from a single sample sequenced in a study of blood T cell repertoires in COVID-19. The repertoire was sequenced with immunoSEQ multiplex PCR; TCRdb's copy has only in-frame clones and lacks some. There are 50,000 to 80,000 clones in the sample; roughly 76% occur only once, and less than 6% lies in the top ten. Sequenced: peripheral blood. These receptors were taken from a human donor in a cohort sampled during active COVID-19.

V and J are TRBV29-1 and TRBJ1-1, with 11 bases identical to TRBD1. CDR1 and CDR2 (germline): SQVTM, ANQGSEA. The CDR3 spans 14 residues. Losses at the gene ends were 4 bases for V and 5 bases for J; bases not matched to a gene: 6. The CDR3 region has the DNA TGCAGCGTTGGGGACAGGGGGAGGGAAACTGAAGCTTTCTTT. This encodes CSVGDRGRETEAFF.

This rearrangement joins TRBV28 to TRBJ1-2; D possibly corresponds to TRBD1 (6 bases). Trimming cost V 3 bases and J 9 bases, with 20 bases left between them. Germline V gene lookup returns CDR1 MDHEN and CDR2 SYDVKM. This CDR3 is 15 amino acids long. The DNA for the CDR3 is TGTGCCAGCAGTTTTCGGGGGGCGCCACTTTTTCGCTACACCTTC. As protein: CASSFRGAPLFRYTF.

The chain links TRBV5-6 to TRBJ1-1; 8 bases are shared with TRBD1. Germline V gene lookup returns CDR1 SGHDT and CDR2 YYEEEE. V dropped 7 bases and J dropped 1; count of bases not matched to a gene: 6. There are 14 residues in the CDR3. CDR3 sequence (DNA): TGTGCCAGCGAGACAGGGGTTGGGAACACTGAAGCTTTCTTT. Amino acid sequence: CASETGVGNTEAFF.

CDR3 residues: CASSQEGTGGNQPQHF. CDR3 nucleotides: TGTGCCAGCAGCCAAGAGGGGACAGGGGGCAATCAGCCCCAGCATTTT. This chain connects TRBV3-1 (or the pseudogene TRBV3-2) to TRBJ1-5, with TRBD1 matching over 10 bases. Germline values: CDR1 LGHDT, CDR2 YNNKEL (reference sequence). V lost 0 bases to trimming and J lost 2 bases; unmatched junction nucleotides: 1. The CDR3 has 16 amino acids.

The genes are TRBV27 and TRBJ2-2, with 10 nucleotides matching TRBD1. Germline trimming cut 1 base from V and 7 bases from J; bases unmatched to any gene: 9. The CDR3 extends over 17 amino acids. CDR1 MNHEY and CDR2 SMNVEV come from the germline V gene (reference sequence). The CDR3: CASSLFGTGVDGGELFF. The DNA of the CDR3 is TGTGCCAGCAGTTTATTTGGGACAGGGGTTGACGGCGGGGAGCTGTTTTTT.

The DNA for the CDR3 is TGTGCCAGCAGTTACCCCGGCATGGTAGCGGGGGGGAAAACGAACACCGGGGAGCTGTTTTTT. The encoded protein is CASSYPGMVAGGKTNTGELFF. The V and J genes are TRBV6-2 or TRBV6-3 and TRBJ2-2; 11 bases line up with TRBD2. Germline V gene data show CDR1 as MNHEY and CDR2 as SVGEGT. This CDR3 contains 21 residues. The ends lost 2 bases at V and 0 bases at J; junction bases unmatched: 14.

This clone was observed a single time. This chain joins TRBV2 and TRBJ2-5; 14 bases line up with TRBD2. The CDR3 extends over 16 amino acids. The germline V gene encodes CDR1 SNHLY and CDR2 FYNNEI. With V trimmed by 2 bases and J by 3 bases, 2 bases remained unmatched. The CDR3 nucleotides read TGTGCCAGCAGTGAAATGGGACTAGCGGGGGAAGAGACCCAGTACTTC. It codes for CASSEMGLAGEETQYF.

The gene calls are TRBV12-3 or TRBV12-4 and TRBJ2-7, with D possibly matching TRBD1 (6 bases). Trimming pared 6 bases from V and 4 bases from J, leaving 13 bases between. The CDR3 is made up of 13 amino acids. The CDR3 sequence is CASRDLQGYEQYF. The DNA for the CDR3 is TGTGCCAGCAGAGACCTACAGGGATACGAGCAGTACTTC.

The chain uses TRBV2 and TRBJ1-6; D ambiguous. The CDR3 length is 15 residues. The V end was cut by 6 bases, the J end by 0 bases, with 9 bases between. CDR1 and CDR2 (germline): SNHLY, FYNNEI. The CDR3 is CASRTRSSYNSPLHF. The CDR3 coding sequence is TGTGCCAGCAGGACTCGTAGCTCCTATAATTCACCCCTCCACTTT.

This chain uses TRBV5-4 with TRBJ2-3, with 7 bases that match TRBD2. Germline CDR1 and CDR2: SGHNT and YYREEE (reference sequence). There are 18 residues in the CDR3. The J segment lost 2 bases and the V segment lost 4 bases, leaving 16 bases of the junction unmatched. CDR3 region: CASSMGGTSAMLTDTQYF. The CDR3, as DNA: TGTGCCAGCAGCATGGGGGGAACTAGCGCCATGCTCACAGATACGCAGTATTTT.

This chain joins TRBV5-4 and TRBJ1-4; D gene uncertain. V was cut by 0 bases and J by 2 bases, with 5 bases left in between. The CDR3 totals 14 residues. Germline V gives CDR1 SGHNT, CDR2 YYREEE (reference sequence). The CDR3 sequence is CASSLDRTNEKLFF. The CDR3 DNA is TGTGCCAGCAGCTTGGATCGGACTAATGAAAAACTGTTTTTT.

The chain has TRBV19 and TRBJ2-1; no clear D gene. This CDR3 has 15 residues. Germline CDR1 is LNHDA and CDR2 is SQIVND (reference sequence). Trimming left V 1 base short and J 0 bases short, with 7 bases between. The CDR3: CASSIGHYSYNEQFF. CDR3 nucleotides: TGTGCCAGTAGTATAGGACATTACTCCTACAATGAGCAGTTCTTC.

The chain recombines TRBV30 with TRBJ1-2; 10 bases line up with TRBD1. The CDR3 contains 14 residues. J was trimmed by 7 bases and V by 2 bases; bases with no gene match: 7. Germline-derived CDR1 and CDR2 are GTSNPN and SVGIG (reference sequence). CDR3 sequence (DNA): TGTGCCTGGAGTACGAGACAGGGGGCCTCTGGCTACACCTTC. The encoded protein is CAWSTRQGASGYTF.

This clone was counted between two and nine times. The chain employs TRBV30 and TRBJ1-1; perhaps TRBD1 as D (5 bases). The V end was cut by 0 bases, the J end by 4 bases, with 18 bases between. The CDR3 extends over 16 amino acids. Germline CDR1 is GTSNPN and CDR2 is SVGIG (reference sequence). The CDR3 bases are TGTGCCTGGAGTGTATGGCAGGGTAGCAGGAGCACTGAAGCTTTCTTT. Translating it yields CAWSVWQGSRSTEAFF. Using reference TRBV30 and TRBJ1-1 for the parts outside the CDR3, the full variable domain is SQTIHQWPATLVQPVGSPLSLECTVEGTSNPNLYWYRQAAGRGLQLLFYSVGIGQISSEVPQNLSASRPQDRQFILSSKKLLLSDSGFYLCAWSVWQGSRSTEAFFGQGTRLTVV.

The DNA for the CDR3 is TGTGCCAGCAGCCCGGGGACAGGGGGCATAGATACGCAGTATTTT. This codes for CASSPGTGGIDTQYF. This chain uses TRBV7-3 with TRBJ2-3, with 12 bases that match TRBD1. After removal of 5 bases from V and 5 bases from J, the junction contained 5 bases not matched to a gene. The CDR3 contains 15 residues. The V gene's germline CDR1 is SGHTA and CDR2 FQGTGA.

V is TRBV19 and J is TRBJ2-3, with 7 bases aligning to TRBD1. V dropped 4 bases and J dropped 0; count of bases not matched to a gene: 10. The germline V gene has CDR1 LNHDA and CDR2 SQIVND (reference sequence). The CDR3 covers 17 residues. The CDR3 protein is CASSTNYRGASTDTQYF. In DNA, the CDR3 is TGTGCCAGTAGTACTAACTACAGGGGAGCTAGCACAGATACGCAGTATTTT.

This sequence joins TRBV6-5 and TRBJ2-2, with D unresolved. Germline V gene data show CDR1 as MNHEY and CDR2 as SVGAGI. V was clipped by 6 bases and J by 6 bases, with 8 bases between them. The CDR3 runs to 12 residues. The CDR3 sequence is CASRRLAGELFF. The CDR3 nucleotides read TGTGCCAGCAGACGTCTAGCCGGGGAGCTGTTTTTT.

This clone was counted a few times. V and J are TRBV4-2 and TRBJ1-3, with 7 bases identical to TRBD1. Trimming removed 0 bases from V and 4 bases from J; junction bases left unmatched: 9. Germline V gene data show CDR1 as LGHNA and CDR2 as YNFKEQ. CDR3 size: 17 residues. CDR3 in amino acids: CASSQDEGAGRGNTIYF. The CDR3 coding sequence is TGTGCCAGCAGCCAAGATGAGGGGGCAGGCCGGGGAAACACCATATATTTT.